This T cell receptor beta chain originates from a study of CD8+ T cells in alopecia areata. Study-wide points: Clarity of TCR sharing across patients fell short of that in mice, possibly HLA-related. Resident alphabeta T-cell populations of normal skin are likewise subject to sequencing in scalp samples.

Sorting of CD4+ cells into CD25+CD127- cells was carried out for about five patients. On this clone: Its specificity is unknown.

As the sequencing template, cDNA was produced by extracting RNA and reverse transcribing it. Generated by immunoSEQ multiplex PCR, the TCRdb table keeps only in-frame clones and is missing some. The sample lists about 37,000 clones, less than 55% occurring once. V lost 1 base, J lost 4 bases, and 8 bases stayed unmatched. Germline-derived CDR1 and CDR2 are LGHNA and YSLEER. CDR3 size: 16 residues. The clonotype originates from a human donor with alopecia areata. Sequenced sample: CD4+ Tregs sorted from blood. The chain carries TRBV4-3 and TRBJ2-7; TRBD1 agrees at 9 bases. The CDR3 sequence is CASSQAWGQGQYEQYF. CDR3 nucleotides: TGCGCCAGCAGCCAAGCTTGGGGACAGGGCCAATACGAGCAGTACTTC.